The 22 T cell receptor beta chains reported below all come from one sample, sequenced in a study of radiotherapy plus CTLA-4 blockade in lung cancer. Only in-frame clones appear in the TCRdb table, and some are missing; sequencing was by immunoSEQ multiplex PCR. The sample includes 25,000 to 35,000 clones, less than 80% of them seen just once. The sample consisted of peripheral blood, taken from a patient treated with radiotherapy plus ipilimumab. These receptors all come from a human donor with non-small cell lung cancer who had stable disease on radiotherapy plus ipilimumab.

This chain joins TRBV5-4 and TRBJ2-1; D is perhaps TRBD1 (6 bases). Trimming took off 4 bases at V and 9 bases at J, with 17 bases between the two ends. Germline CDR1 is SGHNT and CDR2 is YYREEE (reference sequence). This CDR3 has 14 residues. The CDR3 sequence: CASSKATGSGEQFF. As DNA, the CDR3 is TGTGCCAGCAGCAAAGCCACAGGGTCGGGTGAGCAGTTCTTC.

V and J are TRBV19 and TRBJ2-6; D is ambiguous. The V gene's germline CDR1 is LNHDA and CDR2 SQIVND (reference sequence). The CDR3 spans 13 residues. Trimming took 3 bases from V and 4 from J, leaving 4 bases between them. This CDR3 is CASSMRGANVLTF. The DNA of the CDR3 is TGTGCCAGTAGTATGCGGGGGGCCAACGTCCTGACTTTC.

This chain links TRBV5-1 with TRBJ2-5; 7 bases fit TRBD2. V gave up 0 bases and J gave up 2 bases; unmatched junction bases: 7. CDR3 length: 16 amino acids. The germline gives CDR1 SGHRS, CDR2 YFSETQ. CDR3 bases: TGCGCCAGCAGCTTGGGTGGCGGGGGAGCTCAAGAGACCCAGTACTTC. It translates to CASSLGGGGAQETQYF.

This chain links TRBV28 with TRBJ2-1, with 14 bases lining up with TRBD2. After removal of 2 bases from V and 8 bases from J, the junction contained 2 bases not matched to a gene. CDR1 MDHEN and CDR2 SYDVKM come from the germline V gene. This CDR3 contains 15 residues. Written as DNA, the CDR3 is TGTGCCAGCAGTTTAGGGACTAGCGGGGGCTATGAGCAGTTCTTC. It codes for CASSLGTSGGYEQFF.

This clone was observed a handful of times. The rearrangement links TRBV6-5 to TRBJ1-1; D is unresolved. Germline V gene sequence: CDR1 MNHEY, CDR2 SVGAGI. The ends were cut back, 2 bases at V and 8 bases at J, with 6 bases in the middle. The CDR3 is 11 residues long. The CDR3 sequence: CASSYMGEAFF. The CDR3 DNA sequence: TGTGCCAGCAGTTACATGGGCGAAGCTTTCTTT.

The V call is TRBV9, the J call TRBJ2-2, with D tentatively TRBD2 (5 bases). CDR3 length: 16 amino acids. V gave up 0 bases and J gave up 5 bases, with 14 bases separating them. Germline CDR1 reads SGDLS; CDR2 reads YYNGEE. In nucleotides, the CDR3 is TGTGCCAGCAGCGTAGCCCAGGACGGGATAACCGGGGAGCTGTTTTTT. As protein: CASSVAQDGITGELFF.

This chain connects TRBV5-1 to TRBJ1-1; 8 nucleotides align to TRBD1. V was clipped by 4 bases and J by 7 bases; unmatched bases: 3. Germline V CDR1 and CDR2: SGHRS, YFSETQ. The length of the CDR3 is 12 residues. This CDR3 reads CASSGTGYEAFF. The CDR3 coding sequence is TGCGCCAGCAGCGGGACAGGTTATGAAGCTTTCTTT. Using reference TRBV5-1 and TRBJ1-1 for the parts outside the CDR3, the full variable domain is KAGVTQTPRYLIKTRGQQVTLSCSPISGHRSVSWYQQTPGQGLQFLFEYFSETQRNKGNFPGRFSGRQFSNSRSEMNVSTLELGDSALYLCASSGTGYEAFFGQGTRLTVV.

This clone was detected a few times. The chain uses TRBV28 and TRBJ2-1; no reliable D call. CDR1 is MDHEN, CDR2 SYDVKM, per germline. Trimming pared 2 bases from V and 6 bases from J, leaving 14 bases between. This CDR3 is 15 amino acids long. DNA for the CDR3: TGTGCCAGCAGTTTAAGCGTTCCTGGCGGCAATGAGCAGTTCTTC. Its translation is CASSLSVPGGNEQFF. Filled out from reference TRBV28 and TRBJ2-1, the complete variable domain reads DVKVTQSSRYLVKRTGEKVFLECVQDMDHENMFWYRQDPGLGLRLIYFSYDVKMKEKGDIPEGYSVSREKKERFSLILESASTNQTSMYLCASSLSVPGGNEQFFGPGTRLTVL.

V is TRBV5-1 and J is TRBJ2-7; no definite D call. V was trimmed by 0 bases and J by 3 bases, leaving 13 bases between them. The CDR3 spans 15 residues. Germline loops: CDR1 SGHRS, CDR2 YFSETQ. The CDR3: CASSLGQGSFYEQYF. In DNA form, the CDR3 reads TGCGCCAGCAGCTTGGGACAAGGCTCATTCTACGAGCAGTACTTC.

V is TRBV7-8 and J is TRBJ1-1, with D hard to call. The CDR3 is 15 amino acids. Trimming removed 5 bases from V and 2 bases from J, with 15 bases in between. CDR1 SGHVS and CDR2 FQNEAQ come from the germline V gene. CDR3 protein: CASSPSSFANTEAFF. In nucleotides, the CDR3 is TGTGCCAGCAGCCCCTCGTCCTTCGCCAACACTGAAGCTTTCTTT.

Only a few counts were recorded for this clone. The chain uses TRBV19 and TRBJ1-2, with D perhaps matching TRBD1 (5 bases). Per germline, CDR1 LNHDA and CDR2 SQIVND (reference sequence). The CDR3 totals 14 residues. V was pared by 7 bases and J by 4 bases, with 16 bases between. The CDR3 DNA follows: TGTGCCAGTATGCCCATGAGGGGAGTCTATGGCTACACCTTC. Translating gives CASMPMRGVYGYTF. The whole variable domain, remainder taken from reference TRBV19 and TRBJ1-2, is DGGITQSPKYLFRKEGQNVTLSCEQNLNHDAMYWYRQDPGQGLRLIYYSQIVNDFQKGDIAEGYSVSREKKESFPLTVTSAQKNPTAFYLCASMPMRGVYGYTFGSGTRLTVV.

This chain joins TRBV25-1 and TRBJ2-1; tentative D call: TRBD1 (6 bases). Germline CDR1 MGHDK, CDR2 SYGVNS. The CDR3 runs 14 residues. V lost 5 bases, J lost 6 bases, and 14 bases lay in between. DNA of the CDR3: TGTGCCAGCAGTAGAATACGGGACACCAATGAGCAGTTCTTC. Translating gives CASSRIRDTNEQFF. Full variable domain (rest looked up from reference TRBV25-1 and TRBJ2-1): EADIYQTPRYLVIGTGKKITLECSQTMGHDKMYWYQQDPGMELHLIHYSYGVNSTEKGDLSSESTVSRIRTEHFPLTLESARPSHTSQYLCASSRIRDTNEQFFGPGTRLTVL.

This sequence joins TRBV7-6 and TRBJ1-1; 9 bases are shared with TRBD1. V lost 2 bases and J lost 4; bases outside the gene matches: 5. There are 15 residues in the CDR3. The V gene's germline CDR1 is SGHVS and CDR2 FNYEAQ. The CDR3 loop is CASSLLGTGTTEAFF. The DNA for the CDR3 is TGTGCCAGCAGCTTACTCGGGACAGGGACCACTGAAGCTTTCTTT.

This sequence joins TRBV6-6 and TRBJ2-1, with 12 positions matching TRBD2. The CDR3 is made up of 14 amino acids. The trim removed 8 bases at V and 6 bases at J, leaving 5 bases unmatched. CDR1 is MNHNY, CDR2 SVGAGI, per germline (reference sequence). The DNA of the CDR3 is TGTGCCAGCCTACCTAGCGGGGGGGGCAATGAGCAGTTCTTC. Translation gives CASLPSGGGNEQFF.

Here the CDR3 reads CASSLVGGPNSPLHF. CDR3 sequence (DNA): TGTGCCAGCAGCTTGGTGGGGGGCCCCAATTCACCCCTCCACTTT. The chain couples TRBV5-6 to TRBJ1-6, with D possibly matching TRBD1 (6 bases). This CDR3 has 15 residues. Trimming shortened V by 0 bases and J by 7 bases, and 11 bases separated the two germline ends. Per the germline V gene, CDR1 is SGHDT and CDR2 is YYEEEE.

The chain joins TRBV5-1 to TRBJ2-1; TRBD1 agrees at 9 bases. V gave up 4 bases and J gave up 5 bases; unmatched junction bases: 7. The CDR3 length is 15 residues. From germline, CDR1 is SGHRS and CDR2 YFSETQ. CDR3: CASSADRGSDNEQFF. The CDR3 nucleotides read TGCGCCAGCAGCGCGGACAGGGGATCCGACAATGAGCAGTTCTTC.

J is TRBJ1-3 and V is TRBV7-2; no firm D call. Trimming stripped 5 bases from V and 5 bases from J, with 16 bases between. Germline loops: CDR1 SGHTA, CDR2 FQGNSA. The CDR3 runs to 15 residues. The CDR3 reads CASSPGGGPRNTIYF. Written as DNA, the CDR3 is TGTGCCAGCAGCCCCGGTGGTGGGCCGAGAAACACCATATATTTT.

The V gene is TRBV18, the J gene TRBJ2-1; no reliable D call. This CDR3 comprises 17 residues. Trimming stripped 2 bases from V and 0 bases from J, with 14 bases between. Germline V gene sequence: CDR1 KGHSH, CDR2 LQKENI. The CDR3 loop reads CASSPYFPTSSYNEQFF. The CDR3 nucleotides read TGTGCCAGCTCACCATATTTCCCGACGAGCTCCTACAATGAGCAGTTCTTC.

The chain is built from TRBV7-9 and TRBJ1-2; 8 bases agree with TRBD1. Per germline, CDR1 SEHNR and CDR2 FQNEAQ (reference sequence). The CDR3 extends over 16 amino acids. V gave up 4 bases and J gave up 8 bases; unmatched junction bases: 15. The CDR3 loop is CASSYGQGNGLEGYTF. In DNA, the CDR3 is TGTGCCAGCAGCTACGGACAGGGTAATGGTCTAGAGGGCTACACCTTC.

This chain links TRBV5-6 with TRBJ1-3; D ambiguous. V lost 0 bases and J 0 bases, leaving 4 bases between the germline ends. Per germline, CDR1 SGHDT and CDR2 YYEEEE. The CDR3 length is 14 residues. DNA for the CDR3: TGTGCCAGCAGCTTGGACAACTCTGGAAACACCATATATTTT. It yields the protein CASSLDNSGNTIYF.

The rearrangement uses TRBV18 and TRBJ1-1; the match to TRBD1 covers 12 bases. Trimming at V came to 2 bases and at J to 4 bases, leaving 8 bases not matched to a gene. The V gene's germline CDR1 is KGHSH and CDR2 LQKENI. The CDR3 runs 17 residues. In DNA form, the CDR3 reads TGTGCCAGCTCACCAACCGGGACAGGGGGCGCGGGCACTGAAGCTTTCTTT. Translation: CASSPTGTGGAGTEAFF. The full variable domain, completed using reference TRBV18 and TRBJ1-1, is NAGVMQNPRHLVRRRGQEARLRCSPMKGHSHVYWYRQLPEEGLKFMVYLQKENIIDESGMPKERFSAEFPKEGPSILRIQQVVRGDSAAYFCASSPTGTGGAGTEAFFGQGTRLTVV.

The CDR3 region is CASSLQSSGEAFF. CDR3 bases: TGCGCCAGCAGCTTACAATCAAGCGGTGAAGCTTTCTTT. The gene calls are TRBV5-1 and TRBJ1-1; D not resolved. The CDR3 totals 13 residues. V lost 2 bases to trimming and J lost 7 bases, with 12 bases between them. Germline loops: CDR1 SGHRS, CDR2 YFSETQ.